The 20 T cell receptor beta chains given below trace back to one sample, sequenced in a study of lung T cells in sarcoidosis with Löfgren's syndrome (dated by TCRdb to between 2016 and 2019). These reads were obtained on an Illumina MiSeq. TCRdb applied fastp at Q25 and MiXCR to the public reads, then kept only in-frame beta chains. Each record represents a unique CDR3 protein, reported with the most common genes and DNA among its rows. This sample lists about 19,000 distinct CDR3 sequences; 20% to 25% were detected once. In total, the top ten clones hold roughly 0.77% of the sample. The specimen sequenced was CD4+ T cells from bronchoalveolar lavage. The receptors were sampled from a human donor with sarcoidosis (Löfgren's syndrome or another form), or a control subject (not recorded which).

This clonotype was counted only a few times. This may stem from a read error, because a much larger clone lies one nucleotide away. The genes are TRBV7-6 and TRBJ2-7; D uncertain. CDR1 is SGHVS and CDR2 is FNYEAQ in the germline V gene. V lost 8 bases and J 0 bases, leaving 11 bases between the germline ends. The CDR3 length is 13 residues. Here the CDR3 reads CASGSRSSYEQYF. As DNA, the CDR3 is TGTGCCAGCGGCTCCCGAAGCTCCTACGAGCAGTACTTC.

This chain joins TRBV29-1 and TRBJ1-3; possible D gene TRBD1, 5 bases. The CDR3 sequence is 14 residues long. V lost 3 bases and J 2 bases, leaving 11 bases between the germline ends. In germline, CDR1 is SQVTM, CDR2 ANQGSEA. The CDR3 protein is CSVDREVAGNTIYF. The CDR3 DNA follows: TGCAGCGTTGACAGGGAAGTCGCTGGAAACACCATATATTTT.

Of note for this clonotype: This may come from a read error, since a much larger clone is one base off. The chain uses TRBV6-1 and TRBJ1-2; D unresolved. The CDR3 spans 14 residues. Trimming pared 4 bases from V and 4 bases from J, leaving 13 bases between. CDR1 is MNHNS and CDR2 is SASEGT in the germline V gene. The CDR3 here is CASSGAGASYGYTF. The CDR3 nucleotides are TGTGCCAGCAGTGGCGCGGGAGCGTCCTATGGCTACACCTTC.

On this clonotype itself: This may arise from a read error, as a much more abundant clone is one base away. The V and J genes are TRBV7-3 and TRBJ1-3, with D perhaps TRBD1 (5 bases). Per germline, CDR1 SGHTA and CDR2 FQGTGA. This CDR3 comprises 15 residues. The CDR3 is CASSQSGSSGSTIYF. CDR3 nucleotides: TGTGCCAGCAGCCAGTCAGGGAGCTCTGGAAGCACCATATATTTT.

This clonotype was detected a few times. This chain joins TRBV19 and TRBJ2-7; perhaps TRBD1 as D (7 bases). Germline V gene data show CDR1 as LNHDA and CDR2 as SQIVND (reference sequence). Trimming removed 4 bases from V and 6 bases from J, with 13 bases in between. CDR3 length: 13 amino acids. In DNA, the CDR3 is TGTGCCAGTAGTAGCGGGACAGTCGGCGAGCAGTACTTC. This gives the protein CASSSGTVGEQYF.

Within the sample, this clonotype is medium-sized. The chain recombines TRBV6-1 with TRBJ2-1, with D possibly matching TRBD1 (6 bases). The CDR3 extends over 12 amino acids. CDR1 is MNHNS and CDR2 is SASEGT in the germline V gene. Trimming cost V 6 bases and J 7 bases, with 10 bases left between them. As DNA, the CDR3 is TGTGCCAGCAGCACAGGGAATAATGAGCAGTTCTTC. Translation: CASSTGNNEQFF.

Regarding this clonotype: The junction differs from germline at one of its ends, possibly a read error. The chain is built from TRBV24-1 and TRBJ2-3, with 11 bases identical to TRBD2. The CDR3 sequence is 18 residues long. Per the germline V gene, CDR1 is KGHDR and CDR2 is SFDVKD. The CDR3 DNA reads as TGTGCCACCATTGATATCAATAGCGGGAGGGCCGGGGCAGATACGCAGTATTTT. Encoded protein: CATIDINSGRAGADTQYF.

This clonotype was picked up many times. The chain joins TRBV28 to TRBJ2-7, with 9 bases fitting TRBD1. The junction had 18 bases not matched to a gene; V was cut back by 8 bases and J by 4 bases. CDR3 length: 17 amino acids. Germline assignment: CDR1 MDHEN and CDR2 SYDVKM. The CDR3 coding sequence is TGTGCCAGCGCACCCCCACTTCGGGGACAGGGTGCGTACGAGCAGTACTTC. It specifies CASAPPLRGQGAYEQYF.

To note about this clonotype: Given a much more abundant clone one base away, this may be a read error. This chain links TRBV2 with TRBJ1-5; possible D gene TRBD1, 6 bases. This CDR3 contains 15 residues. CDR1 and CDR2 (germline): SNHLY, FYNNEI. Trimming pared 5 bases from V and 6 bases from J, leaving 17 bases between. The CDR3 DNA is TGTGCCAGCAGTTTAGACAGGAAAAACAGTCAGCCCCAGCATTTT. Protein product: CASSLDRKNSQPQHF.

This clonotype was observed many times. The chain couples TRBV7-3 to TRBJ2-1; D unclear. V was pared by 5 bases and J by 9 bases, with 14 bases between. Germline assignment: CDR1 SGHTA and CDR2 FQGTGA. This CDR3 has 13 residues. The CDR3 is CASSPVGMGEQFF. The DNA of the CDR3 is TGTGCCAGCAGCCCAGTGGGTATGGGTGAGCAGTTCTTC.

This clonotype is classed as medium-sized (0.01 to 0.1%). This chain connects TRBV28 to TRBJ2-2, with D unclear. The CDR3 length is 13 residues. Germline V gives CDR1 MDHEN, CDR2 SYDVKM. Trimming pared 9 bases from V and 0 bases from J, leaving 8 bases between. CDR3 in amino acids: CASPSTNTGELFF. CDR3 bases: TGTGCCAGTCCATCAACGAACACCGGGGAGCTGTTTTTT.

The CDR3 loop is CASSQEGGGKAGELFF. The CDR3 DNA sequence: TGTGCCAGCAGCCAAGAAGGGGGCGGTAAGGCCGGGGAGCTGTTTTTT. The V call is TRBV4-2, the J call TRBJ2-2; 7 nucleotides match TRBD1. V trimming: 0 bases; J trimming: 6 bases; junction bases outside the gene matches: 7. The CDR3 is 16 amino acids. Germline loops: CDR1 LGHNA, CDR2 YNFKEQ.

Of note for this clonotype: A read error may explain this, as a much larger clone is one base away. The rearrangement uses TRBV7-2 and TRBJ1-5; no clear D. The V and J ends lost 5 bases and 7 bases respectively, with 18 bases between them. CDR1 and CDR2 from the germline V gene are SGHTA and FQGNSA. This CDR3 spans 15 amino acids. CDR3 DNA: TGTGCCAGCAGCCGAGAGATGAGATTCTTACAGCCCCAGCATTTT. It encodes CASSREMRFLQPQHF.

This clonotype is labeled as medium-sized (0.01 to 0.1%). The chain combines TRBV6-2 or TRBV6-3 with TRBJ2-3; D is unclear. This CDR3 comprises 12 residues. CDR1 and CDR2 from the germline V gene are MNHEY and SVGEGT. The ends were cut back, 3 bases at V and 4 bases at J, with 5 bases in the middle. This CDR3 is CASSYVADTQYF. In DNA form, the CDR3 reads TGTGCCAGCAGTTATGTTGCAGATACGCAGTATTTT.

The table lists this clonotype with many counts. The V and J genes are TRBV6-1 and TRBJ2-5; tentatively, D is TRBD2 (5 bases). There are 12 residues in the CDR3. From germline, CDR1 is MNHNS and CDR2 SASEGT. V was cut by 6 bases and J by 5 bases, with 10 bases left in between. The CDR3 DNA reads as TGTGCCAGCAGGCGAGGGATCGAGACCCAGTACTTC. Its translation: CASRRGIETQYF.

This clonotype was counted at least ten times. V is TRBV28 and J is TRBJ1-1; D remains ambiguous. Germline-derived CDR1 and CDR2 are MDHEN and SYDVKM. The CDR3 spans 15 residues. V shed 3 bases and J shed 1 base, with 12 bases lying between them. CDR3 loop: CASSLGGPANTEAFF. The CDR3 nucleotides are TGTGCCAGCAGTTTGGGAGGGCCGGCGAACACTGAAGCTTTCTTT.

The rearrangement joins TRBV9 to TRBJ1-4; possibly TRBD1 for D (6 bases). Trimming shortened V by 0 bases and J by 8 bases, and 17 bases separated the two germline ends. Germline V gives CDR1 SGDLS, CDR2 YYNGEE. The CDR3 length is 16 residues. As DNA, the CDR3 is TGTGCCAGCAGCGTAGCTGGGGGCGCGCATTCAGAAAAACTGTTTTTT. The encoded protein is CASSVAGGAHSEKLFF.

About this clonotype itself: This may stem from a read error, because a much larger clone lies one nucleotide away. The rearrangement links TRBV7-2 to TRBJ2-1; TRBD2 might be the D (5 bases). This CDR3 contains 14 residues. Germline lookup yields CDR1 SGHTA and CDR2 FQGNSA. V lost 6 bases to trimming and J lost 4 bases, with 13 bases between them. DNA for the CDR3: TGTACCAGCAGTCGGGAACGGCTATACAATGAGCAGTTCTTC. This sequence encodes CTSSRERLYNEQFF.

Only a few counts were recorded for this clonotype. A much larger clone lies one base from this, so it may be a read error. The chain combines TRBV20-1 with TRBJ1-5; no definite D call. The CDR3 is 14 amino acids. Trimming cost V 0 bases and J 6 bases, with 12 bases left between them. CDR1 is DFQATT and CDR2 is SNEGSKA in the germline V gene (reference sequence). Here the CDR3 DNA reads TGCAGTGCTAGAGATTCGGAGGGCATTCAGCCCCAGCATTTT. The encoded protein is CSARDSEGIQPQHF.

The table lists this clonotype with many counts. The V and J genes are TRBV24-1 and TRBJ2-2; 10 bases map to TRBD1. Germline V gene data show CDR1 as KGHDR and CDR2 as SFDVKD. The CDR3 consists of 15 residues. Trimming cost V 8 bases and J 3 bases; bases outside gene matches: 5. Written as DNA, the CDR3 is TGTGCCACCACCCCCGGGACAGGGGACACCGGGGAGCTGTTTTTT. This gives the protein CATTPGTGDTGELFF.